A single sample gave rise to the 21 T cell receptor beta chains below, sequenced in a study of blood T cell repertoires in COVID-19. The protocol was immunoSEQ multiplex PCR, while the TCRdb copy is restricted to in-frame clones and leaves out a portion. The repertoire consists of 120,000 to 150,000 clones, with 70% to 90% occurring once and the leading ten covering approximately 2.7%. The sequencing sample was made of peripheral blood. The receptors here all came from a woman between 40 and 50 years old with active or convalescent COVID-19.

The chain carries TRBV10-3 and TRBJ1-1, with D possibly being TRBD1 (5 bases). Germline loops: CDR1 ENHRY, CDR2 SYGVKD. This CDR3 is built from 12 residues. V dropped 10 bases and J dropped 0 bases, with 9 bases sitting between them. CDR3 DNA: TGTGCCACCTCGGGGGTGAACACTGAAGCTTTCTTT. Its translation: CATSGVNTEAFF.

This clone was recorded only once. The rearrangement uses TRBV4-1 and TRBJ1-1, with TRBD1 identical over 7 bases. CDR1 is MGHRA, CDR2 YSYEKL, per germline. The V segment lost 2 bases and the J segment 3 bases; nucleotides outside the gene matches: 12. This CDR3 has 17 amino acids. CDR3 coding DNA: TGCGCCAGCAGCCAAAGGGGATCCGGGACAGCTTACACTGAAGCTTTCTTT. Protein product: CASSQRGSGTAYTEAFF.

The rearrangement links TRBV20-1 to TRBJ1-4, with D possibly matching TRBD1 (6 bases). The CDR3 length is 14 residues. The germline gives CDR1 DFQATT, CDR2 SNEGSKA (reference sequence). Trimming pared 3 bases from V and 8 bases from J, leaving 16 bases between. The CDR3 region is CSASSTGRGEKLFF. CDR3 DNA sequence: TGCAGTGCTAGTTCGACAGGCCGAGGGGAAAAACTGTTTTTT.

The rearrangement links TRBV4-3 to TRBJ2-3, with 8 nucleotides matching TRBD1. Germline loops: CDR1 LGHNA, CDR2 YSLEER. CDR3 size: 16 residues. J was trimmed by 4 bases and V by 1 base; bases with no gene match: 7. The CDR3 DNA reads TGCGCCAGCAGCCAAGCCAACAGGGGGATGTCAGATACGCAGTATTTT. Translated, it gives CASSQANRGMSDTQYF.

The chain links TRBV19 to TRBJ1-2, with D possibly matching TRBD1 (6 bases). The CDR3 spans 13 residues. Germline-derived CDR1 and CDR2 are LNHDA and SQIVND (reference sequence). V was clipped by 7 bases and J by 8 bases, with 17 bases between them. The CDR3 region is CASTATGSRGYTF. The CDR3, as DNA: TGTGCCAGTACCGCAACAGGGTCTCGGGGCTACACCTTC.

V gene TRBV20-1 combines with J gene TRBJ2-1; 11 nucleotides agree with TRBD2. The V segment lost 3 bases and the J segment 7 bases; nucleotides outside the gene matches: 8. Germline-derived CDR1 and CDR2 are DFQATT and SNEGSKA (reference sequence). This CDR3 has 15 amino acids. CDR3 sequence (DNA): TGCAGTGCTAGTAGCGGGGGGGCCAGGAGTAATGAGCAGTTCTTC. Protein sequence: CSASSGGARSNEQFF.

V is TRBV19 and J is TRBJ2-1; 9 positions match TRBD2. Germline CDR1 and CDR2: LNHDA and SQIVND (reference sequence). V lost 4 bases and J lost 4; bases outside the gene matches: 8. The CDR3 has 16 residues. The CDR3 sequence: CASSTSGAWGYNEQFF. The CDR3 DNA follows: TGTGCCAGTAGTACTAGCGGGGCCTGGGGATACAATGAGCAGTTCTTC.

CDR3 in amino acids: CASSFPQGGNEKLFF. CDR3 sequence (DNA): TGCGCCAGCAGCTTCCCACAGGGGGGTAATGAAAAACTGTTTTTT. The chain carries TRBV5-1 and TRBJ1-4; 8 bases agree with TRBD1. Germline-derived CDR1 and CDR2 are SGHRS and YFSETQ. V was clipped by 2 bases and J by 4 bases; unmatched bases: 4. This CDR3 comprises 15 residues.

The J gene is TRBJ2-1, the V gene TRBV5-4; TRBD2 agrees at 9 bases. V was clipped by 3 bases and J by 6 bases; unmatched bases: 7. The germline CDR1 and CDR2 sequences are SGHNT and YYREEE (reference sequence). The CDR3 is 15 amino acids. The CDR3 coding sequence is TGTGCCAGCAGCTCGGTGATAGCGGGAGTCAATGAGCAGTTCTTC. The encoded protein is CASSSVIAGVNEQFF.

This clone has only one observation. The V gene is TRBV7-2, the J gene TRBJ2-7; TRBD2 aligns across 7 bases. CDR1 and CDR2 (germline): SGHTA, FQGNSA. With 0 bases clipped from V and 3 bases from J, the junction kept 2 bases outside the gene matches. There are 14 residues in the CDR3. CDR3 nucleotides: TGTGCCAGCAGCTTAGCGGGGGGGATCTACGAGCAGTACTTC. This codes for CASSLAGGIYEQYF.

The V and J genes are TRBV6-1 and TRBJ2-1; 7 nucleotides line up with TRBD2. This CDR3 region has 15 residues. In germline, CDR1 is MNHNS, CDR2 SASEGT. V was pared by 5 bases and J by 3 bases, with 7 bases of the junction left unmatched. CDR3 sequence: CASSLTSRDYNEQFF. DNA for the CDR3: TGTGCCAGCAGTCTGACTAGCCGAGACTACAATGAGCAGTTCTTC.

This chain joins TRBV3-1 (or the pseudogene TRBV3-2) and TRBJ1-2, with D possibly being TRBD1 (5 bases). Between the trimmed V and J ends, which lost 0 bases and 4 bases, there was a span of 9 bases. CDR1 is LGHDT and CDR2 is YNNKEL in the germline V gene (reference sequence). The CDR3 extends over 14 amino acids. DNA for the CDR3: TGTGCCAGCAGCCAAGAGCCAGGGTCCTATGGCTACACCTTC. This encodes CASSQEPGSYGYTF.

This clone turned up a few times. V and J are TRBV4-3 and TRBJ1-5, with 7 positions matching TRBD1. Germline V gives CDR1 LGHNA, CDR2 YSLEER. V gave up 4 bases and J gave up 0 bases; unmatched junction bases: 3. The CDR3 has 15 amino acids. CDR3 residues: CASSRDSYSNQPQHF. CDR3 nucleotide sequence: TGCGCCAGCAGCCGGGACAGTTATAGCAATCAGCCCCAGCATTTT.

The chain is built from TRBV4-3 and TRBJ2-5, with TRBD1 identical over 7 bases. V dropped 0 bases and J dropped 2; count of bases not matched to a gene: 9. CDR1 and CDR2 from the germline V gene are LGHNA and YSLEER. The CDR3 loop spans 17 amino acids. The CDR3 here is CASSQDRPGGWQETQYF. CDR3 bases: TGCGCCAGCAGCCAAGATCGGCCAGGGGGTTGGCAAGAGACCCAGTACTTC.

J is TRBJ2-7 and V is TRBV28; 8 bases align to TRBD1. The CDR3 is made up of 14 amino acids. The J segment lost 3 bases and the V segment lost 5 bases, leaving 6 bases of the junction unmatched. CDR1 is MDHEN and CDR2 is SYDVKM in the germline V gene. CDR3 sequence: CASSHGQGGYEQYF. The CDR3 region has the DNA TGTGCCAGCAGTCACGGACAGGGAGGCTACGAGCAGTACTTC.

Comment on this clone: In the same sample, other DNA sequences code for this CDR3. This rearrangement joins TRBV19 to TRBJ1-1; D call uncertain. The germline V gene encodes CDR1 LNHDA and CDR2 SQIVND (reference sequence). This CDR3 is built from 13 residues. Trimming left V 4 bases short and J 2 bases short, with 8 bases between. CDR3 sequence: CASSSGGNTEAFF. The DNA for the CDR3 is TGTGCCAGTAGTAGTGGCGGAAACACTGAAGCTTTCTTT.

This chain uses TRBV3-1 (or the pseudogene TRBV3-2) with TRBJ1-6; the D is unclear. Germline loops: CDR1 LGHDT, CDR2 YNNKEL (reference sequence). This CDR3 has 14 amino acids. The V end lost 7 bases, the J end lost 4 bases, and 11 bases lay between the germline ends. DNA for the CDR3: TGTGCCAGCACCTTAGGCGGGTATAATTCACCCCTCCACTTT. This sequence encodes CASTLGGYNSPLHF.

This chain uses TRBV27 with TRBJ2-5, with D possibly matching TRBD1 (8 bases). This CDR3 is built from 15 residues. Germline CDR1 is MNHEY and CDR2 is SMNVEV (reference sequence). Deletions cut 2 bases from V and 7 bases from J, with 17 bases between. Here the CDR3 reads CASSLISGGGGTQYF. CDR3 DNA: TGTGCCAGCAGTTTAATTTCAGGGGGCGGGGGGACCCAGTACTTC.

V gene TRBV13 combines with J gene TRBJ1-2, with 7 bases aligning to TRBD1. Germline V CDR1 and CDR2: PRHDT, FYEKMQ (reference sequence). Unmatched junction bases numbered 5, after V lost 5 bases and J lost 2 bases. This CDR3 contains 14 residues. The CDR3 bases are TGTGCCAGCAGCCCCGGGACAGCAAACTATGGCTACACCTTC. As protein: CASSPGTANYGYTF.

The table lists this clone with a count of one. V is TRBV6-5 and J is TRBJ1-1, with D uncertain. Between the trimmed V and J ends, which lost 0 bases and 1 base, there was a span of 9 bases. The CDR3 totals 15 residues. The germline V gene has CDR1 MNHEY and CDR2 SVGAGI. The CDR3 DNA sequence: TGTGCCAGCAGTTACTCGGGCCCGCAGAACACTGAAGCTTTCTTT. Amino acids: CASSYSGPQNTEAFF.

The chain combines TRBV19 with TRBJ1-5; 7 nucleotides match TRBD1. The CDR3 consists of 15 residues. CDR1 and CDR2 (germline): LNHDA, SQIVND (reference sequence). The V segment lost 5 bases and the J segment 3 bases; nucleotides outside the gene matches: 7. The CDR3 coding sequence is TGTGCCAGTAGTCTCCAGGGGGTCGACAATCAGCCCCAGCATTTT. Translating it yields CASSLQGVDNQPQHF.